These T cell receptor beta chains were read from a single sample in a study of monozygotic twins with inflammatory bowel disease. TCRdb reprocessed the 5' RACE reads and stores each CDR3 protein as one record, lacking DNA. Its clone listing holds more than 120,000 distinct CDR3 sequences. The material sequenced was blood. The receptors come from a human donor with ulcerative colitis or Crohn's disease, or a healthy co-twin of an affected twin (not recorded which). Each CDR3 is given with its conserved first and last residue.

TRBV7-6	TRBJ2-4	CASSLAKSGIQYF
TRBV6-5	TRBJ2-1	CASSYSPLQKNEQFF
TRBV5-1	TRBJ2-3	CASSSTGTRSSGDTQYF
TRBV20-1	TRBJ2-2	CSARAPGIANTGELFF
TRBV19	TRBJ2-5	CASNQRGGVETQYF
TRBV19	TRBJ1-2	CASSIERRTGGNYGYTF
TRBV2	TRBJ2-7	CASRGPSYEQYF
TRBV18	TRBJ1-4	CASSHDSGREKLFF
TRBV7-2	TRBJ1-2	CASSSETGNYGYTF
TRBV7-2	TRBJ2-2	CASSLETSVAGELFF
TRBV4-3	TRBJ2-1	CASSQDLGSSSYNEQFF
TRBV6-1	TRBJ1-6	CASRGTGTGANSPLHF
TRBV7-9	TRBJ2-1	CASRDGGNEQFF